The present entry profiles one TCR beta chain with its context. One end of the junction fails to match germline, which may point to a read error. This specimen belongs to a study of blood T cells in healthy people across ages. Alongside a J-beta primer mix, a sample-barcoded 5' primer served in a second PCR lasting 7 to 11 cycles. TCRdb reprocessed the 5' RACE reads with MiXCR, giving one entry per CDR3 protein. The sample shows around 1,900,000 distinct CDR3 sequences, 35% to 50% of them seen only once. The V gene's germline CDR1 is DFQATT and CDR2 SNEGSKA (reference sequence). The CDR3 sequence is 12 residues long.

The V and J genes are TRBV20-1 and TRBJ2-7; 8 positions agree with TRBD1. This receptor was taken from a human donor in good health. Specimen: blood. The CDR3 reads CSARDRFYEQDF. CDR3 in DNA: TGCAGTGCTCGGGACAGGTTCTACGAGCAGGACTTC.